A selection of T cell receptor beta chains follows, all from one sample in a study of cytomegalovirus exposure and HLA in healthy donors. The data were produced by immunoSEQ multiplex PCR, yet TCRdb's version contains in-frame clones alone and is incomplete. The data hold fewer than 150,000 clones, with 73% observed a single time. The sample was PBMCs. The receptors shown here come from a human donor in good health. Each CDR3 is given with its conserved first and last residue. Each record gives: J gene, D gene, clone size, V gene, CDR3 DNA, CDR3 protein. A D gene is named only where the DNA matches it firmly. Some rows have no size entry. The others give once, few or many, or a class for an expanded clone.

J gene: TRBJ1-1
D gene: TRBD1
clone size: few
V gene: TRBV11-3
CDR3 DNA: TGTGCCAGCAGCTTAGGGCAGGGGGGAAACACTGAAGCTTTCTTT
CDR3 protein: CASSLGQGGNTEAFF

J gene: TRBJ2-3
D gene: .
clone size: few
V gene: TRBV15
CDR3 DNA: TGTGCCACCAGAACGCAGATGTCAGATACGCAGTATTTT
CDR3 protein: CATRTQMSDTQYF

J gene: TRBJ2-3
D gene: .
clone size: .
V gene: TRBV15
CDR3 DNA: TGTGCCACCAGCAGAGACCCCGTGGGGGGAAACACAGATACGCAGTATTTT
CDR3 protein: CATSRDPVGGNTDTQYF

J gene: TRBJ2-5
D gene: TRBD2
clone size: .
V gene: TRBV15
CDR3 DNA: TGTGCCACCAGCCGGACTAGCGGGTACCAAGAGACCCAGTACTTC
CDR3 protein: CATSRTSGYQETQYF

J gene: TRBJ2-3
D gene: .
clone size: .
V gene: TRBV27
CDR3 DNA: TGTGCCAGCAGTCTTCCCTCCCAGACTAGCACAGATACGCAGTATTTT
CDR3 protein: CASSLPSQTSTDTQYF

J gene: TRBJ2-7
D gene: .
clone size: .
V gene: TRBV13
CDR3 DNA: TGTGCCAGCAGCTTAGTTCCAGGGTCCCACGAGCAGTACTTC
CDR3 protein: CASSLVPGSHEQYF

J gene: TRBJ2-5
D gene: .
clone size: .
V gene: TRBV9
CDR3 DNA: TGTGCCAGCAGCCCGCGGGACTTTCAAGAGACCCAGTACTTC
CDR3 protein: CASSPRDFQETQYF

J gene: TRBJ2-1
D gene: .
clone size: .
V gene: TRBV4-1
CDR3 DNA: TGCGCCAGCAGCCAAGTTTCAGGGGCCATCAATGAGCAGTTCTTC
CDR3 protein: CASSQVSGAINEQFF

J gene: TRBJ1-1
D gene: .
clone size: .
V gene: TRBV6-1
CDR3 DNA: TGTGCCAGCTCCCGGGGAGGGGAGAACACTGAAGCTTTCTTT
CDR3 protein: CASSRGGENTEAFF

J gene: TRBJ1-2
D gene: .
clone size: .
V gene: TRBV6-5
CDR3 DNA: TGTGCCAGCAGACCTCGTGGGGGGATACACTATGGCTACACCTTC
CDR3 protein: CASRPRGGIHYGYTF

J gene: TRBJ2-7
D gene: .
clone size: .
V gene: TRBV28
CDR3 DNA: TGTGCCAGCAGTCCGCTGGGGGGAATTGGCGAGCAGTACTTC
CDR3 protein: CASSPLGGIGEQYF

J gene: TRBJ1-2
D gene: TRBD1
clone size: few
V gene: TRBV5-1
CDR3 DNA: TGCGCCAGCAGCCGACAGGGGGGTTCAAACTATGGCTACACCTTC
CDR3 protein: CASSRQGGSNYGYTF

J gene: TRBJ2-5
D gene: TRBD2
clone size: few
V gene: TRBV30
CDR3 DNA: TGTGCCTGGAGTTCAATAGCGGGAGACGAGACCCAGTACTTC
CDR3 protein: CAWSSIAGDETQYF

J gene: TRBJ2-7
D gene: TRBD2
clone size: .
V gene: TRBV9
CDR3 DNA: TGTGCCAGCAGCGTAGGTCTAGCGGGTGCCTACGAGCAGTACTTC
CDR3 protein: CASSVGLAGAYEQYF